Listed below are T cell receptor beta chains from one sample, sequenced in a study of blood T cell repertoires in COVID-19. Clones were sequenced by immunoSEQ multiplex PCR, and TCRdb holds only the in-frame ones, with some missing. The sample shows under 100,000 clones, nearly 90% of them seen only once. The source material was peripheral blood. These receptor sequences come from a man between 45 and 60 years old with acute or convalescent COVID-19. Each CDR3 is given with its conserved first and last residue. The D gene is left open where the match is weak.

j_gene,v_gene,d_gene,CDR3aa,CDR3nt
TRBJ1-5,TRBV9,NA,CASSVGASKQPQHF,TGTGCCAGCAGCGTAGGGGCATCAAAGCAGCCCCAGCATTTT
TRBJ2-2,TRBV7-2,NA,CASSLGQILLNTGELFF,TGTGCCAGCAGCTTAGGACAGATTCTACTAAACACCGGGGAGCTGTTTTTT
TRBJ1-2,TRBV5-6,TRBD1,CASSSRTGTGANYGYTF,TGTGCCAGCAGCTCAAGAACCGGGACAGGTGCTAACTATGGCTACACCTTC
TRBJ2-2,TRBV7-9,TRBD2,CASSPGTSGGARKTGELFF,TGTGCCAGCAGTCCCGGGACTAGCGGGGGGGCGCGGAAGACCGGGGAGCTGTTTTTT
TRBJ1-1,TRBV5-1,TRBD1,CASSLDGRGSEAFF,TGCGCCAGCAGCTTGGATGGCAGGGGGTCTGAAGCTTTCTTT
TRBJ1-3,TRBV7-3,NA,CASSLGQPGNTIYF,TGTGCCAGCAGCTTAGGGCAGCCTGGAAACACCATATATTTT
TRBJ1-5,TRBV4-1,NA,CASSHNRDSNQPQHF,TGCGCCAGCAGCCACAACAGGGATAGCAATCAGCCCCAGCATTTT
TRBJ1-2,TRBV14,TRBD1,CASSQDNRGLGGYTF,TGTGCCAGCAGCCAAGATAACAGGGGGCTAGGTGGCTACACCTTC
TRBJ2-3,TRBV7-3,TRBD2,CASSPGLAGDTQYF,TGTGCCAGCAGCCCCGGACTAGCGGGAGATACGCAGTATTTT
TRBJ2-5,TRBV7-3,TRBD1,CASSLNGRGFQETQYF,TGTGCCAGCAGCTTAAATGGCAGGGGGTTCCAAGAGACCCAGTACTTC